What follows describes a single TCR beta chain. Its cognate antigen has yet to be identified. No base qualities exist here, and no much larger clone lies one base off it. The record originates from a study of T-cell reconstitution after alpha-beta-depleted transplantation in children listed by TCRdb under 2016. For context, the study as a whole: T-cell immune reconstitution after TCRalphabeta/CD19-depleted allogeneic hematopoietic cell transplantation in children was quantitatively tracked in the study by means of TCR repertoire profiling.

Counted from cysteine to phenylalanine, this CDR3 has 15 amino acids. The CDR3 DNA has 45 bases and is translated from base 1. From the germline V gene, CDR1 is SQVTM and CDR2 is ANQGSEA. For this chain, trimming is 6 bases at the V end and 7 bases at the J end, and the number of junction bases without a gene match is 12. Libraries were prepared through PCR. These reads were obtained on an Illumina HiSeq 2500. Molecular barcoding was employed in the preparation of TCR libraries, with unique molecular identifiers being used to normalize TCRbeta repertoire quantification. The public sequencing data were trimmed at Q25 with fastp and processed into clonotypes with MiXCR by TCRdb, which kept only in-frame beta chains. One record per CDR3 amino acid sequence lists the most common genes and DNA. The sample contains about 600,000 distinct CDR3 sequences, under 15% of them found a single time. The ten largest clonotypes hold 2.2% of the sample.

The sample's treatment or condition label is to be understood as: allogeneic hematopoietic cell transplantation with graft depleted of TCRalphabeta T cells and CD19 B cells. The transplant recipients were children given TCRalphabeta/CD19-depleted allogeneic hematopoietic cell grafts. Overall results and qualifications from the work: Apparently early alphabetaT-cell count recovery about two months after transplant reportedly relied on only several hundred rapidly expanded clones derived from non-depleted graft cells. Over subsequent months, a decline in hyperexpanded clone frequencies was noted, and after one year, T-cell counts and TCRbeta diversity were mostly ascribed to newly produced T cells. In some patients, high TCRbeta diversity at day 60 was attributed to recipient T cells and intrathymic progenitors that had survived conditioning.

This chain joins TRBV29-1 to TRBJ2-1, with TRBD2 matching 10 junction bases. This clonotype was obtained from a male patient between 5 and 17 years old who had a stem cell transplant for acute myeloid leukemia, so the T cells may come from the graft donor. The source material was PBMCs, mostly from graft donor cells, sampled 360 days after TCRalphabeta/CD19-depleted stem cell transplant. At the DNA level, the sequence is TGCAGCGTCCGATCACTAGCGGGGAGGGGGAATGAGCAGTTCTTC. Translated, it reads CSVRSLAGRGNEQFF.